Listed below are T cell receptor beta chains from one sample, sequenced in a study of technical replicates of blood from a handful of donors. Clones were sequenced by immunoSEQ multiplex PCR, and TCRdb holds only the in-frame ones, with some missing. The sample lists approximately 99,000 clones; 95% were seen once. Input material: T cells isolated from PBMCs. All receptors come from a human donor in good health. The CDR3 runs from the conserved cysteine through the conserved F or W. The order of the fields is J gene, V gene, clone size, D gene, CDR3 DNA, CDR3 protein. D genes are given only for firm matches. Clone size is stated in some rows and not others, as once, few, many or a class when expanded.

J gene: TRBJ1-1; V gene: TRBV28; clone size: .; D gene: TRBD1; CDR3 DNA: TGTGCCAGCAGCTTAGGGGGCGCCGGGTCTTTCTTT; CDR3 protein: CASSLGGAGSFF
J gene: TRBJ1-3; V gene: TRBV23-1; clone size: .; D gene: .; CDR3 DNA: TGCGCCAGCAGACACAGGACCCCCTCTGGAAACACCATATATTTT; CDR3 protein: CASRHRTPSGNTIYF
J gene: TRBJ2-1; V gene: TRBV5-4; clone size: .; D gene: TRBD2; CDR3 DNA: TGTGCCAGCAGCTTGTCGGCGGGAGGAGGCAATGAGCAGTTCTTC; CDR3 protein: CASSLSAGGGNEQFF
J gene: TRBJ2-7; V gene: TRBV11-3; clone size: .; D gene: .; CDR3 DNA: TGTGCCAGCAGCCGATCGCGGGGCTACGAGCAGTACTTC; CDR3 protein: CASSRSRGYEQYF
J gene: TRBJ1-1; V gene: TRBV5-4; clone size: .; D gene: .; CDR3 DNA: TGTGCCAGCAGCTTGAGGGCAGGGGTGGGTGAAGCTTTCTTT; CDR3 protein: CASSLRAGVGEAFF
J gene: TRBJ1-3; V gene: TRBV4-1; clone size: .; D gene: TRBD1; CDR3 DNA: TGCGCCAGCAGGGGGACAGGGGTTGGACACACCATATATTTT; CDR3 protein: CASRGTGVGHTIYF
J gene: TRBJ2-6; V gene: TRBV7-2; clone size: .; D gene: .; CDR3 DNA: TGTGCCAGCAGCTTGCCCCTGGGCGCTGGGGCCAACGTCCTGACTTTC; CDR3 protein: CASSLPLGAGANVLTF
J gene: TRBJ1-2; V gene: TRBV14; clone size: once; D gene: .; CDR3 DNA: TGTGCCAGCAGCCAAGGGCTCCCACAGACCGGTGGCTACACCTTC; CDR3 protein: CASSQGLPQTGGYTF
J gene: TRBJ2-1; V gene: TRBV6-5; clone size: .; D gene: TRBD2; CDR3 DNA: TGTGCCAGCAGGATAGCGGGAGTATACAATGAGCAGTTCTTC; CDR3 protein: CASRIAGVYNEQFF
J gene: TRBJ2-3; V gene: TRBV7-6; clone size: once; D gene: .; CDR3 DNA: TGTGCCAGCAGCCCCCAGGGGCAGGTGGGAGATACGCAGTATTTT; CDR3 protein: CASSPQGQVGDTQYF
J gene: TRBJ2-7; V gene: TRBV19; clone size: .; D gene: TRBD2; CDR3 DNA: TGTGCCAGTAGTACTATAGCGGGAGGGTTCGACTACGAGCAGTACTTC; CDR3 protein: CASSTIAGGFDYEQYF
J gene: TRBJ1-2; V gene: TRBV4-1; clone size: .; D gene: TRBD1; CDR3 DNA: TGCGCCAGCAGCCAACCCGGGACAGGGTCCCGATATGGCTACACCTTC; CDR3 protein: CASSQPGTGSRYGYTF
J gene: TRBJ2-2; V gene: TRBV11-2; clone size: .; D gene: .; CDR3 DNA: TGTGCCAGCAGCTCGACAGAGAACACCGGGGAGCTGTTTTTT; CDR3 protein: CASSSTENTGELFF
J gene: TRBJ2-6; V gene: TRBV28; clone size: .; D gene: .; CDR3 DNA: TGTGCCAGCAGTTCCCCGGCGGGCATAGGAGGGGCCAACGTCCTGACTTTC; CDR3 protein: CASSSPAGIGGANVLTF
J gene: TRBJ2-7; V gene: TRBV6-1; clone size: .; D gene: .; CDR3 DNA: TGTGCCAGCAGTGGGGGGGTAGGAGAGATAAACTCCTACGAGCAGTACTTC; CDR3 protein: CASSGGVGEINSYEQYF
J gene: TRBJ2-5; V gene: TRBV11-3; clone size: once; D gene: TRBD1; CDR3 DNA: TGTGCCAGCAGCTCACAGGGGGCAGGGGAGACCCAGTACTTC; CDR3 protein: CASSSQGAGETQYF
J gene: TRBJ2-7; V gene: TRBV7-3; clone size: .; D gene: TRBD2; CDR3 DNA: TGTGCCAGCAGCTTACTACTAGCGGGGGGGCCCGAGCAGTACTTC; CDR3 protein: CASSLLLAGGPEQYF
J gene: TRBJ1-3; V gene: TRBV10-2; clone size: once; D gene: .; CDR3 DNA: TGCGCCGTAAGCGGACAGACCTCTGGAAACACCATATATTTT; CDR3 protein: CAVSGQTSGNTIYF
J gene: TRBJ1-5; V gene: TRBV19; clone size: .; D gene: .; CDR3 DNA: TGTGCCAGTAGTACACAGGGTCGGAGCAATCAGCCCCAGCATTTT; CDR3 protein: CASSTQGRSNQPQHF
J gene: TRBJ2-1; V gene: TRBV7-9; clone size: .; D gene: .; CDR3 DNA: TGTGCCAGCAGCTTACTCAATGAGCAGTTCTTC; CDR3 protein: CASSLLNEQFF
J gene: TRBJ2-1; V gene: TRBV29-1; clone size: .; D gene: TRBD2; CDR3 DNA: TGCAGCGTTCCCGGGACTAGCGGGGGGGCCTACAATGAGCAGTTCTTC; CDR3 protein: CSVPGTSGGAYNEQFF
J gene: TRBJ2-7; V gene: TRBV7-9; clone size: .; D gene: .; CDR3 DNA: TGTGCCAGCAGCTTCGGATCAGGGGGGCCCTACGAGCAGTACTTC; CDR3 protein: CASSFGSGGPYEQYF
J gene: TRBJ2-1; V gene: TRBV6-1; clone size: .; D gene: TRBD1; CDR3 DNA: TGTGCCAGCGACCCAATGGGACAGGGGTACAATGAGCAGTTCTTC; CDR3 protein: CASDPMGQGYNEQFF
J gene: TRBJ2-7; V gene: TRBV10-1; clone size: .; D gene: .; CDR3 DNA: TGCGCCAGCAGTGAGGTTCCGGGTAGCGAGCAGTACTTC; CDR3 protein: CASSEVPGSEQYF
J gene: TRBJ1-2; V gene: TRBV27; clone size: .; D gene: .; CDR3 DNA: TGTGCCAGCAGCCGGTTCCCGGGACTCAAGGAGGGTGGCTATGGCTACACCTTC; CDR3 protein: CASSRFPGLKEGGYGYTF
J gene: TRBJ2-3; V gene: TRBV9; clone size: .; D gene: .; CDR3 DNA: TGTGCCAGCAGCGTAGTAGTAGCGGAGAGCACAGATACGCAGTATTTT; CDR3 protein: CASSVVVAESTDTQYF
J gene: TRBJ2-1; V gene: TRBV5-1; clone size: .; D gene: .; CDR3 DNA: TGCGCCAGCAGCTTGGGTGATAGCTCCTACAATGAGCAGTTCTTC; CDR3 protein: CASSLGDSSYNEQFF
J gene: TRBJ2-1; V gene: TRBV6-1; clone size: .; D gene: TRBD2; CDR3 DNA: TGTGCCAGCAGTGAAGGTGCGGGGGTCAATGAGCAGTTCTTC; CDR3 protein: CASSEGAGVNEQFF
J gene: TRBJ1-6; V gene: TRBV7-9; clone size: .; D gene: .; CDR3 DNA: TGTGCCAGCAGCTTAGACAGTTCACCCCTCCACTTT; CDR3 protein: CASSLDSSPLHF
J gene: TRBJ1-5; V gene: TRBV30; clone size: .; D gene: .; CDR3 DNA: TGTGCCTGGACCCAGGGAGGGAGCAATCAGCCCCAGCATTTT; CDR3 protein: CAWTQGGSNQPQHF
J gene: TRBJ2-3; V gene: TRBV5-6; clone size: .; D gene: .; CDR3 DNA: TGTGCCAGTTGTATAGGGGGTCATACAGATACGCAGTATTTT; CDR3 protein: CASCIGGHTDTQYF
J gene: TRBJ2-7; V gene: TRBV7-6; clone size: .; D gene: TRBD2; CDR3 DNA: TGTGCCAGCAGCCCCGGGACTAGCGAAAGCTCCTACGAGCAGTACTTC; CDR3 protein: CASSPGTSESSYEQYF
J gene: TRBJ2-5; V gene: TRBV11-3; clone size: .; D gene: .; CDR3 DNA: TGTGCCAGCAGCCCCCGCGGGACAGAAAAAGAGACCCAGTACTTC; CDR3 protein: CASSPRGTEKETQYF
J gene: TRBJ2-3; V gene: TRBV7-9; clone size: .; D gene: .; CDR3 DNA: TGTGCCAGCAGCTTCTCAAACTCGGGGGTTCCGCAGTATTTT; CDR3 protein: CASSFSNSGVPQYF
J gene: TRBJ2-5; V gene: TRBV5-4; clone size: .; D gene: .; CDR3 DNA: TGTGCCAGCAGCTTGGTTGTAGCGGAAGAGACCCAGTACTTC; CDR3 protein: CASSLVVAEETQYF
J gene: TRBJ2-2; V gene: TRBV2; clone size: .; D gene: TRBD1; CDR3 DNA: TGTGCCAGCAGTGGTTGGGACAGAGGATTTTCGCCCGGGGAGCTGTTTTTT; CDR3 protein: CASSGWDRGFSPGELFF
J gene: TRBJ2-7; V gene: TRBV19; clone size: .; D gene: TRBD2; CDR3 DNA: TGTGCCAGTAGTATGGCGGGAGGGGAATACGAGCAGTACTTC; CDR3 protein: CASSMAGGEYEQYF
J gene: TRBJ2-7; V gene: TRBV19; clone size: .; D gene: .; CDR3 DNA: TGTGCCAGTAGTATAAGTTTTTATACAGCATCCTACGAGCAGTACTTC; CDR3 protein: CASSISFYTASYEQYF
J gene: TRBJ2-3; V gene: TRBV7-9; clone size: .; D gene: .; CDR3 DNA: TGTGCCAGCAGCTTAGGTGAGGGGGCAGATACGCAGTATTTT; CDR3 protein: CASSLGEGADTQYF
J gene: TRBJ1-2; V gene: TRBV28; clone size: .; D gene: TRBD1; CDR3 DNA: TGTGCCAGCAGTTTATCAGGGGGGACACTCTATGGCTACACCTTC; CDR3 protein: CASSLSGGTLYGYTF
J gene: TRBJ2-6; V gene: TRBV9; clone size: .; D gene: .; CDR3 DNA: TGTGCCAGCAGCGTCCCGACAGGAGCCAACGTCCTGACTTTC; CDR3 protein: CASSVPTGANVLTF
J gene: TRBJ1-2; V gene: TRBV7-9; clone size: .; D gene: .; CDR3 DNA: TGTGCCAGCAGCTTTTCCGGCCTCTCGGGGAACGGCTACACCTTC; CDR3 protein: CASSFSGLSGNGYTF
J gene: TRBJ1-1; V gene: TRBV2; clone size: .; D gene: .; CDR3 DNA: TGTGCCAGCAGTACGAGCAGATCTGGCTCGGGGTTTTCTGAAGCTTTCTTT; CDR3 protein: CASSTSRSGSGFSEAFF
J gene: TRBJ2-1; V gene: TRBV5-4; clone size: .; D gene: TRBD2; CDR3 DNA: TGTGCCAGCAGCTGGGGTTTTTCTGGACTAGAATTCCGTGAGCAGTTCTTC; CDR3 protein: CASSWGFSGLEFREQFF
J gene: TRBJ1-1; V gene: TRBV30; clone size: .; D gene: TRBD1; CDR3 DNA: TGTGCCTGGAACCGGCAGGGGGCAACTGAAGCTTTCTTT; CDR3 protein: CAWNRQGATEAFF
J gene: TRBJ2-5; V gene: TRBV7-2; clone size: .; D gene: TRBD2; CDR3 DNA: TGTGCCAGCAGCCGGGCCGTAGCGGGGGGGAGGGAGACCCAGTACTTC; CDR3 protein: CASSRAVAGGRETQYF
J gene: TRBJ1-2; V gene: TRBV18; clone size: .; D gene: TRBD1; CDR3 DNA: TGTGCCAGCTCACCGGATAGGGGGCGTCTCTATGGCTACACCTTC; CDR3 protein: CASSPDRGRLYGYTF
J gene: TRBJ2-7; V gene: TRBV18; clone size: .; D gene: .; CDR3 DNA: TGTGCCAGCTCACGAACAGGTGGGCACGAGCAGTACTTC; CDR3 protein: CASSRTGGHEQYF
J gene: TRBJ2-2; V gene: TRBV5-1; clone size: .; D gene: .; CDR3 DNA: TGCGCCAGCAGTCCAAACACCGGGGAGCTGTTTTTT; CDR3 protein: CASSPNTGELFF
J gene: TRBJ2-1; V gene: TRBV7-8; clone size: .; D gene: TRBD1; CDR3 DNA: TGTGCCAGCAGCTCTGACAGGGGGTCCTACAATGAGCAGTTCTTC; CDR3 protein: CASSSDRGSYNEQFF
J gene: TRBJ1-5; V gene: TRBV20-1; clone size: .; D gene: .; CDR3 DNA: TGCAGTGCCCAGGGAAACCAGCCCCAGCATTTT; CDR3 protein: CSAQGNQPQHF